Shown below are 32 T cell receptor beta chains from a single sample sequenced in a study of blood T cell repertoires in COVID-19. Clones were sequenced by immunoSEQ multiplex PCR, and TCRdb holds only the in-frame ones, with some missing. The table shows about 170,000 clones, with roughly nine tenths occurring only once. What was sequenced was peripheral blood. The receptors stem from a man aged 70 or older with acute or convalescent COVID-19.

CDR3 bases: TGCGCCAGCAGCTTGGAGGAGCACGGGGAGCTGTTTTTT. Translated, it gives CASSLEEHGELFF. The chain couples TRBV5-1 to TRBJ2-2; D is ambiguous. This CDR3 spans 13 amino acids. Germline loops: CDR1 SGHRS, CDR2 YFSETQ. Trimming shortened V by 0 bases and J by 7 bases, and 7 bases separated the two germline ends.

This clone came up once. The J gene is TRBJ1-6, the V gene TRBV7-3; 8 nucleotides match TRBD1. The trim removed 4 bases at V and 8 bases at J, leaving 4 bases unmatched. Germline V gene sequence: CDR1 SGHTA, CDR2 FQGTGA. CDR3 length: 14 amino acids. The CDR3 spells CASSYTGGDSPLHF. The DNA of the CDR3 is TGTGCCAGCAGCTATACAGGGGGAGATTCACCCCTCCACTTT. Full variable domain (missing parts from reference TRBV7-3 and TRBJ1-6): GAGVSQTPSNKVTEKGKYVELRCDPISGHTALYWYRQSLGQGPEFLIYFQGTGAADDSGLPNDRFFAVRPEGSVSTLKIQRTERGDSAVYLCASSYTGGDSPLHFGNGTRLTVT.

V and J are TRBV28 and TRBJ1-5; 9 nucleotides line up with TRBD1. In germline, CDR1 is MDHEN, CDR2 SYDVKM. The CDR3 extends over 18 amino acids. With V trimmed by 6 bases and J by 6 bases, 18 bases remained unmatched. This chain's CDR3 is CASSPKMRPGQGLQPQHF. DNA of the CDR3: TGTGCCAGCAGCCCTAAAATGAGACCGGGACAGGGACTTCAGCCCCAGCATTTT. Filled out from reference TRBV28 and TRBJ1-5, the complete variable domain reads DVKVTQSSRYLVKRTGEKVFLECVQDMDHENMFWYRQDPGLGLRLIYFSYDVKMKEKGDIPEGYSVSREKKERFSLILESASTNQTSMYLCASSPKMRPGQGLQPQHFGDGTRLSIL.

This chain joins TRBV19 and TRBJ2-1, with 10 bases identical to TRBD2. The CDR3 extends over 13 amino acids. Unmatched junction bases numbered 0, after V lost 1 base and J lost 9 bases. From germline, CDR1 is LNHDA and CDR2 SQIVND (reference sequence). Here the CDR3 reads CASSIVAGGEQFF. The CDR3 DNA is TGTGCCAGTAGTATAGTAGCGGGAGGTGAGCAGTTCTTC.

This sequence joins TRBV21-1 and TRBJ2-5; no DNA check was done on the table's D call, TRBD2. TRBV21-1 is marked as a pseudogene. The CDR3 covers 16 residues. CDR3 sequence reads: CASSKEQRHLQETQYF. The CDR3 DNA is TGTGCCAGCAGCAAAGAACAGCGGCACCTCCAAGAGACCCAGTACTTC.

The rearrangement links TRBV25-1 to TRBJ1-1; TRBD1 aligns across 7 bases. The ends lost 4 bases at V and 0 bases at J; junction bases unmatched: 5. Germline CDR1 MGHDK, CDR2 SYGVNS. CDR3 length equals 15 residues. In DNA, the CDR3 is TGTGCCAGCAGTGCCTTGGGACAGATGAACACTGAAGCTTTCTTT. This codes for CASSALGQMNTEAFF. Filled out from reference TRBV25-1 and TRBJ1-1, the complete variable domain reads EADIYQTPRYLVIGTGKKITLECSQTMGHDKMYWYQQDPGMELHLIHYSYGVNSTEKGDLSSESTVSRIRTEHFPLTLESARPSHTSQYLCASSALGQMNTEAFFGQGTRLTVV.

The rearrangement joins TRBV7-2 to TRBJ2-5; D is undetermined. The CDR3 is made up of 13 amino acids. Germline V CDR1 and CDR2: SGHTA, FQGNSA. Trimming pared 5 bases from V and 1 base from J, leaving 8 bases between. CDR3 DNA sequence: TGTGCCAGCAGCCCCATGGCCCAAGAGACCCAGTACTTC. Its translation: CASSPMAQETQYF.

This chain joins TRBV11-2 and TRBJ1-2; TRBD1 aligns across 7 bases. Germline V gene data show CDR1 as SGHAT and CDR2 as FQNNGV. J was trimmed by 8 bases and V by 5 bases; bases with no gene match: 11. The CDR3 loop spans 14 amino acids. Written as DNA, the CDR3 is TGTGCCAGCAGCATACTTATCGACAGGGCGGGCTACACCTTC. Protein sequence: CASSILIDRAGYTF.

J is TRBJ2-2 and V is TRBV19; no reliable D call. The germline V gene has CDR1 LNHDA and CDR2 SQIVND (reference sequence). V lost 3 bases and J lost 4, with 12 bases in between. This CDR3 region has 15 residues. Here the CDR3 DNA reads TGTGCCAGTAGTATGGGCCCCCCGCGCACCGGGGAGCTGTTTTTT. This encodes CASSMGPPRTGELFF.

This clone was recorded once. The chain links TRBV11-2 to TRBJ2-4, with D perhaps TRBD2 (5 bases). The CDR3 sequence is 13 residues long. The V end was cut by 3 bases, the J end by 6 bases, with 9 bases between. Germline CDR1 SGHAT, CDR2 FQNNGV. This CDR3 reads CASSFNRGNIQYF. The CDR3 region has the DNA TGTGCCAGCAGCTTTAATCGGGGAAACATTCAGTACTTC. Full variable domain (outside the CDR3, taken from reference TRBV11-2 and TRBJ2-4): EAGVAQSPRYKIIEKRQSVAFWCNPISGHATLYWYQQILGQGPKLLIQFQNNGVVDDSQLPKDRFSAERLKGVDSTLKIQPAKLEDSAVYLCASSFNRGNIQYFGAGTRLSVL.

The CDR3 protein is CASRLESTFYEQYF. The CDR3 region has the DNA TGTGCCAGTAGACTAGAAAGCACGTTCTACGAGCAGTACTTC. This rearrangement joins TRBV2 to TRBJ2-7; possibly TRBD2 for D (6 bases). V was trimmed by 9 bases and J by 3 bases, leaving 18 bases between them. Germline CDR1 SNHLY, CDR2 FYNNEI. This CDR3 contains 14 residues.

The genes are TRBV15 and TRBJ1-3, with a possible D match to TRBD1 (5 bases). Between the trimmed V and J ends, which lost 0 bases and 3 bases, there was a span of 6 bases. Per germline, CDR1 LNHNV and CDR2 YYDKDF (reference sequence). This CDR3 comprises 14 residues. The CDR3, as DNA: TGTGCCACCAGCAGAGATAGGGGTGGAAACACCATATATTTT. Encoded protein: CATSRDRGGNTIYF.

The chain carries TRBV3-1 (or the pseudogene TRBV3-2) and TRBJ2-7; D uncertain. Deletions cut 0 bases from V and 1 base from J, with 7 bases between. Germline CDR1 and CDR2: LGHDT and YNNKEL (reference sequence). This CDR3 is built from 14 residues. The CDR3 bases are TGTGCCAGCAGCCAAGACCCCCGGTCCTACGAGCAGTACTTC. Translating gives CASSQDPRSYEQYF.

The rearrangement uses TRBV12-3 or TRBV12-4 and TRBJ2-5; no clear D. The CDR3 spans 13 residues. The V end was cut by 5 bases, the J end by 3 bases, with 10 bases between. This CDR3 reads CASSRTIEETQYF. The DNA of the CDR3 is TGTGCCAGCAGTCGTACGATAGAAGAGACCCAGTACTTC.

The chain links TRBV6-5 to TRBJ1-2; D not resolved. V lost 0 bases to trimming and J lost 8 bases, with 16 bases between them. Looked up from germline, CDR1 is MNHEY and CDR2 is SVGAGI. The CDR3 is 15 amino acids. The CDR3 DNA reads TGTGCCAGCAGTTACTCGTTTACGTCGCACAACGGCTACACCTTC. Its translation is CASSYSFTSHNGYTF.

V and J are TRBV11-3 and TRBJ2-6; 8 nucleotides line up with TRBD2. This CDR3 has 16 residues. V lost 5 bases to trimming and J lost 0 bases; unmatched junction nucleotides: 3. Germline CDR1 and CDR2: SGHNT and YENEEA. The CDR3 loop is CASSPGTSSGANVLTF. The CDR3 bases are TGTGCCAGCAGCCCAGGGACTAGCTCTGGGGCCAACGTCCTGACTTTC.

The chain uses TRBV19 and TRBJ2-1; 8 bases agree with TRBD1. With V trimmed by 9 bases and J by 6 bases, 13 bases remained unmatched. Per the germline V gene, CDR1 is LNHDA and CDR2 is SQIVND (reference sequence). The CDR3 is 15 amino acids. DNA of the CDR3: TGTGCCAGCCAGGGGGCCGGAACCTCCCCCAATGAGCAGTTCTTC. Translated: CASQGAGTSPNEQFF. The whole variable domain, filled in from reference TRBV19 and TRBJ2-1, reads DGGITQSPKYLFRKEGQNVTLSCEQNLNHDAMYWYRQDPGQGLRLIYYSQIVNDFQKGDIAEGYSVSREKKESFPLTVTSAQKNPTAFYLCASQGAGTSPNEQFFGPGTRLTVL.

This clone was seen a few times. This rearrangement joins TRBV3-1 (or the pseudogene TRBV3-2) to TRBJ1-2; D remains unclear. The CDR3 consists of 13 residues. Germline CDR1 LGHDT, CDR2 YNNKEL (reference sequence). The ends were cut back, 4 bases at V and 6 bases at J, with 12 bases in the middle. As DNA, the CDR3 is TGTGCCAGCAGCCCATCGGGGATGGATGGCTACACCTTC. It yields the protein CASSPSGMDGYTF.

This clone has a count of ten or more. The chain combines TRBV27 with TRBJ2-1; 8 bases line up with TRBD2. Germline V gene data show CDR1 as MNHEY and CDR2 as SMNVEV (reference sequence). This CDR3 is built from 15 residues. The V segment lost 8 bases and the J segment 3 bases; nucleotides outside the gene matches: 9. The CDR3 DNA is TGTGCCAGCCTCAGCTTCCGGGAGGGCTACAATGAGCAGTTCTTC. It encodes CASLSFREGYNEQFF.

CDR3 region: CASSALPGQGEYGYTF. For the CDR3, the DNA is TGTGCCAGCAGCGCCCTACCGGGACAGGGTGAATATGGCTACACCTTC. The chain is built from TRBV5-6 and TRBJ1-2; the match to TRBD1 covers 9 bases. The CDR3 has 16 residues. Germline V gene sequence: CDR1 SGHDT, CDR2 YYEEEE. V was clipped by 4 bases and J by 5 bases; unmatched bases: 12.

The V gene is TRBV29-1, the J gene TRBJ1-5; a possible D gene is TRBD1 (6 bases). Germline assignment: CDR1 SQVTM and CDR2 ANQGSEA. V was clipped by 5 bases and J by 3 bases, with 11 bases between them. The CDR3 runs 13 residues. The CDR3 region has the DNA TGCAGCGTTACCCGGGGGGCCAATCAGCCCCAGCATTTT. This gives the protein CSVTRGANQPQHF.

The chain uses TRBV9 and TRBJ2-1; 7 bases match TRBD2. V was clipped by 3 bases and J by 3 bases; unmatched bases: 6. The CDR3 consists of 15 residues. In germline, CDR1 is SGDLS, CDR2 YYNGEE. CDR3 amino acids: CASSAGGSFYNEQFF. CDR3 DNA sequence: TGTGCCAGCAGCGCCGGGGGGTCTTTCTACAATGAGCAGTTCTTC.

This clone was picked up many times. CDR3 coding DNA: TGCAGCGTTTGGGAGGGTATGTTTTCCGAAGCTTTCTTT. Translation gives CSVWEGMFSEAFF. The chain has TRBV29-1 and TRBJ1-1; D not certain. This CDR3 is built from 13 residues. Looked up from germline, CDR1 is SQVTM and CDR2 is ANQGSEA. The V end lost 5 bases, the J end lost 8 bases, and 18 bases lay between the germline ends.

J is TRBJ1-6 and V is TRBV5-1; D may be TRBD1 (5 bases). The germline V and J ends were trimmed by 1 base and 10 bases, with 15 bases remaining between them. The V gene's germline CDR1 is SGHRS and CDR2 YFSETQ. The CDR3 covers 15 residues. The CDR3 here is CASSLFAGLESPLHF. CDR3 DNA sequence: TGCGCCAGCAGCTTGTTCGCAGGGTTGGAGTCACCCCTCCACTTT. Full variable domain (missing parts from reference TRBV5-1 and TRBJ1-6): KAGVTQTPRYLIKTRGQQVTLSCSPISGHRSVSWYQQTPGQGLQFLFEYFSETQRNKGNFPGRFSGRQFSNSRSEMNVSTLELGDSALYLCASSLFAGLESPLHFGNGTRLTVT.

The chain employs TRBV9 and TRBJ2-5; maybe TRBD2 (6 bases). With 0 bases removed from V and 11 bases from J, the gap between germline ends came to 17 bases. From germline, CDR1 is SGDLS and CDR2 YYNGEE. CDR3 size: 14 residues. The CDR3 DNA sequence: TGTGCCAGCAGCGTAGCTGGTAGCGGATACTGGCAGTACTTC. Translated, it gives CASSVAGSGYWQYF.

This clone was recorded only once. The rearrangement joins TRBV5-1 to TRBJ2-5; D not resolved. Germline CDR1 reads SGHRS; CDR2 reads YFSETQ. V lost 0 bases to trimming and J lost 2 bases, with 11 bases between them. The CDR3 length is 15 residues. The CDR3 DNA reads TGCGCCAGCAGCTTGGGCAACTCCCTTCAAGAGACCCAGTACTTC. Its translation is CASSLGNSLQETQYF.

The chain recombines TRBV4-2 with TRBJ2-7; perhaps TRBD2 as D (5 bases). Deletions cut 1 base from V and 0 bases from J, with 10 bases between. This CDR3 is built from 15 residues. Germline CDR1 and CDR2: LGHNA and YNFKEQ. The CDR3 DNA reads TGTGCCAGCAGCCAAGGGTCCGGGGACTCCTACGAGCAGTACTTC. This encodes CASSQGSGDSYEQYF.

The rearrangement links TRBV28 to TRBJ2-5; D is perhaps TRBD2 (5 bases). Germline V gene sequence: CDR1 MDHEN, CDR2 SYDVKM. This CDR3 contains 13 residues. Between the trimmed V and J ends, which lost 7 bases and 1 base, there was a span of 10 bases. The CDR3 reads CASNSGTQETQYF. CDR3 DNA: TGTGCCAGCAACAGCGGAACCCAAGAGACCCAGTACTTC.

This rearrangement joins TRBV27 to TRBJ2-6; possible D gene TRBD2, 6 bases. Trimming took 8 bases from V and 0 from J, leaving 11 bases between them. The germline V gene has CDR1 MNHEY and CDR2 SMNVEV (reference sequence). This CDR3 is built from 15 residues. The DNA for the CDR3 is TGTGCCAGCTCCTCACTAGCCTCTGGGGCCAACGTCCTGACTTTC. Translated: CASSSLASGANVLTF.

The chain combines TRBV3-1 (or the pseudogene TRBV3-2) with TRBJ1-2; 11 bases map to TRBD1. The CDR3 has 17 residues. The V gene end was trimmed by 0 bases and the J gene end by 5 bases; junction bases not matched to a gene: 8. Germline CDR1 is LGHDT and CDR2 is YNNKEL (reference sequence). The CDR3 sequence is CASSQEGGGQGEYGYTF. CDR3 in DNA: TGTGCCAGCAGCCAAGAAGGAGGGGGACAGGGGGAGTATGGCTACACCTTC.

Here the CDR3 DNA reads TGCGCCAGCAGCCGAGAGGTTCAAGAGACCCAGTACTTC. It specifies CASSREVQETQYF. This sequence joins TRBV5-1 and TRBJ2-5; D gene unclear. The germline CDR1 and CDR2 sequences are SGHRS and YFSETQ. Trimming pared 4 bases from V and 2 bases from J, leaving 9 bases between. The CDR3 totals 13 residues.

The chain has TRBV19 and TRBJ1-1; 8 positions match TRBD1. This CDR3 comprises 15 residues. Germline values: CDR1 LNHDA, CDR2 SQIVND (reference sequence). V gave up 9 bases and J gave up 5 bases; unmatched junction bases: 14. CDR3 DNA sequence: TGTGCCAGCCCACCCCATGGCAGGGGGCTTACTGAAGCTTTCTTT. Its protein is CASPPHGRGLTEAFF.